What follows describes a single T cell receptor beta chain. What it binds is not known. In the PCR, 60 Vbeta and 13 Jbeta primers were used. The assay was immunoSEQ multiplex PCR, and TCRdb's table has in-frame clones only and misses some. The table shows about 170,000 clones, with 85% occurring only once. These data originate in a study of cytomegalovirus exposure and HLA in healthy donors. About the study: Early on, a data release was issued that held roughly 80 million unique TCRs from HLA-typed donors. Findings and limits, study-wide: Listed as cytomegalovirus-associated were around 160 TCR beta chains. Researchers reported in a later analysis that common viral pathogens appeared linked to several top clusters.

Despite likely unrecorded immune exposures, the donors were nominally healthy at the time of sampling. The CDR3 extends over 15 amino acids. CDR1 is LNHDA and CDR2 is SQIVND in the germline V gene (reference sequence). With 3 bases clipped from V and 4 bases from J, the junction kept 2 bases outside the gene matches. This clonotype was sampled from a young man in good health and CMV-seropositive. The genes are TRBV19 and TRBJ2-1; 11 bases agree with TRBD2. The source material was PBMCs. CDR3: CASSMRTSGYNEQFF. Here the CDR3 DNA reads TGTGCCAGTAGTATGCGGACTAGCGGGTACAATGAGCAGTTCTTC. Supplemented by reference TRBV19 and TRBJ2-1, the full variable domain reads DGGITQSPKYLFRKEGQNVTLSCEQNLNHDAMYWYRQDPGQGLRLIYYSQIVNDFQKGDIAEGYSVSREKKESFPLTVTSAQKNPTAFYLCASSMRTSGYNEQFFGPGTRLTVL.